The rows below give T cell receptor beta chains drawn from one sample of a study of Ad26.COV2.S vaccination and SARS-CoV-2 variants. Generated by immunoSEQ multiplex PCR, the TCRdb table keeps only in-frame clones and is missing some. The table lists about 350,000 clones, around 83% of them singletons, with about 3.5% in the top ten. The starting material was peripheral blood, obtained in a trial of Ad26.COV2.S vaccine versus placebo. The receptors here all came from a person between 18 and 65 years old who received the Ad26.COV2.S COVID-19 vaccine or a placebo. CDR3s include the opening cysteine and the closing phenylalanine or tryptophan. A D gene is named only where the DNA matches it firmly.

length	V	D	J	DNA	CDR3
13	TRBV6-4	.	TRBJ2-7	TGTGCCAGCAGTGCTGGGTTTGGGTACGAGCAGTACTTC	CASSAGFGYEQYF
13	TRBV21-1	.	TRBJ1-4	TGTGCCAGCAGCAAAGCGGGGATGCGAAAACTGTTTTTT	CASSKAGMRKLFF
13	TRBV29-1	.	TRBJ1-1	TGCAGCGTTGAGGGGCGGATGGACACTGAAGCTTTCTTT	CSVEGRMDTEAFF
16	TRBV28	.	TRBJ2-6	TGTGCCAGCAGTTTAGGACAGTTCTCTGGGGCCAACGTCCTGACTTTC	CASSLGQFSGANVLTF
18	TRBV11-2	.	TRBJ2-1	TGTGCCAGCAGCTTAGTTGGTGGGAGCGATAGCTCCTACAATGAGCAGTTCTTC	CASSLVGGSDSSYNEQFF
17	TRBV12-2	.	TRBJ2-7	TGTGCAAGTCGCTTAGAATCTAAGCGGGGGGAAAACTACGAGCAGTACTTC	CASRLESKRGENYEQYF
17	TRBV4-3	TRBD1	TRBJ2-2	TGCGCCAGCAGCCAAGGCCTGGGACAGGGGGTGGCCGGGGAGCTGTTTTTT	CASSQGLGQGVAGELFF
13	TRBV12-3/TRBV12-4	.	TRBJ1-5	TGTGCCAGCAGTTTGGGGTCTGGGAGGCCCCAGCATTTT	CASSLGSGRPQHF
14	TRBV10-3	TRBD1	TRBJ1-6	TGTGCCATCAGTGGAACAGGGGGCGGTTCACCCCTCCACTTT	CAISGTGGGSPLHF
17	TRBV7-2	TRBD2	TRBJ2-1	TGTGCCAGCAGCTCGACCCCTACTAGCGGGAGGGCGAATGAGCAGTTCTTC	CASSSTPTSGRANEQFF
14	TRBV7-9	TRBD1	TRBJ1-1	TGTGCCAGCAGCTTAGACAGGGGGTTGACTGAAGCTTTCTTT	CASSLDRGLTEAFF
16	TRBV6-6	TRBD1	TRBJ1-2	TGTGCCAGCACCCCGACAGGGCGCGGCACCTCTTATGGCTACACCTTC	CASTPTGRGTSYGYTF
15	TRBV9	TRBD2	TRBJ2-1	TGTGCCAGCAGCGTCAGCGGGGGACACTACAATGAGCAGTTCTTC	CASSVSGGHYNEQFF
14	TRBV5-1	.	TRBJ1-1	TGCGCCAGCAGCTTAACCGGGGCCGACACTGAAGCTTTCTTT	CASSLTGADTEAFF
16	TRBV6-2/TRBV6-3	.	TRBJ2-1	TGTGCCAGCAGTTACTCCCGGCCTAAGCTAGGGAATGAGCAGTTCTTC	CASSYSRPKLGNEQFF
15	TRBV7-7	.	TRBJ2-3	TGTGCTAGCAGCTTAGGCCGAGGACCCACAGATACGCAGTATTTT	CASSLGRGPTDTQYF
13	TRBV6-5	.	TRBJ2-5	TGTGCCAGCAGCCGGACAGTGCAAGAGACCCAGTACTTC	CASSRTVQETQYF
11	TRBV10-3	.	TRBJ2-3	TGTGCCATCATGGGCTCCGATACGCAGTATTTT	CAIMGSDTQYF
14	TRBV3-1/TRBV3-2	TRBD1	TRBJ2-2	TGTGCCAGCAGCCAAATACAGGGGTCCGGGGAGCTGTTTTTT	CASSQIQGSGELFF
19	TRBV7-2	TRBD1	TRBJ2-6	TGTGCCAGCAGCCGCCCCGCTCCAGGGGGCGCGGCTGGGGCCAACGTCCTGACTTTC	CASSRPAPGGAAGANVLTF
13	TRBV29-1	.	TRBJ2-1	TGCAGCGCGAGGACAGGGAGGGACAATGAGCAGTTCTTC	CSARTGRDNEQFF
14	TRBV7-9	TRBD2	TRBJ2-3	TGTGCCAGCAGTCGGACTAGCGGCACAGATACGCAGTATTTT	CASSRTSGTDTQYF
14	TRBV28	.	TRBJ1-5	TGTGCCAGCACCCTGACAGAACGCAATCAGCCCCAGCATTTT	CASTLTERNQPQHF
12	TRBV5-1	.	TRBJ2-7	TGCGCCAGCACCTTGGATGGCTACGAGCAGTACTTC	CASTLDGYEQYF
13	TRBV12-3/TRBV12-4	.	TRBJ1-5	TGTGCCAGCAGTTTGGACCAGGGGAGGCCCCAGCATTTT	CASSLDQGRPQHF
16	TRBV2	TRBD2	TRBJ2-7	TGTGCCAGCAGTGAAGCGTCGGTAGCGGGGGGTTACGAGCAGTACTTC	CASSEASVAGGYEQYF
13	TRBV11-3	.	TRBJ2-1	TGTGCCAGCAGCTTAGATCTGGTAGGGGGGCAGTTCTTC	CASSLDLVGGQFF
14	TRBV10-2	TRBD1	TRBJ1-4	TGCGCCACCCGAAGGGACAGATGGAATGAAAAACTGTTTTTT	CATRRDRWNEKLFF